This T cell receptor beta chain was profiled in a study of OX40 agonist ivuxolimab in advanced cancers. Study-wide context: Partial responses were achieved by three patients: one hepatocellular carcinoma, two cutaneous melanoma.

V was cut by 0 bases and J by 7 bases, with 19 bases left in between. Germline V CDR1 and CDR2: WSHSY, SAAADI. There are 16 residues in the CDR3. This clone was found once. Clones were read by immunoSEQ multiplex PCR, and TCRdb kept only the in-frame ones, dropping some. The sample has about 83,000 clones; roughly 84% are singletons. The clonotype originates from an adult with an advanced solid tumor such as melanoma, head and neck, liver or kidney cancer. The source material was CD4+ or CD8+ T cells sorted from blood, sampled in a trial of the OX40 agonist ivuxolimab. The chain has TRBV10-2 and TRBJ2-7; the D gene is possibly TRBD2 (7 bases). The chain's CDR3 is CASSESRGGAQGEQYF. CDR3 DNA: TGCGCCAGCAGTGAGTCAAGGGGAGGGGCCCAGGGGGAGCAGTACTTC.